This T cell receptor (beta chain) was sequenced during a study of vaccination and CD4 T cells after COVID-19. The wider study: Drawing of post-COVID samples took place a median approximately 100 days after diagnosis (range 35 to 161). For post-vaccine samples, collection took place a median roughly 70 days after dose two, ranging from 14 to 241.

Sequenced with the Oncomine TCR Beta short-read assay was DNA taken from cultured CD4+ T cells. TCRdb reprocessed the PCR reads via MiXCR and lists one record per CDR3 protein. The profile shows roughly 15,000 distinct CDR3 sequences, around 40% of them singletons. The CDR3 has 10 residues. Germline trimming cut 5 bases from V and 12 bases from J; bases unmatched to any gene: 5. CDR1 SQVTM and CDR2 ANQGSEA come from the germline V gene. A remark on this clonotype: Its antigen is unidentified.

Points from the study as a whole: The rise in median SARS-CoV-2-reactive clonotypes, from about 20 to 38, was not significant.

Indicated treatment: approximately 9-day PBMC culture with coronavirus spike peptide pools or control peptides (ViraFEST assay). Peptide pool stimulation in ViraFEST expanded antigen-specific T cells, whose TCRs were then sequenced. The clonotype comes from a human donor who had recovered from COVID-19. V and J are TRBV29-1 and TRBJ2-3; TRBD1 agrees at 7 bases. Material for sequencing was CD4+ T cells from blood, cultured in vitro. The CDR3 protein is CSVLDRAQYF. The CDR3 DNA is TGCAGCGTTTTAGACAGGGCCCAGTATTTT.